The clone carrying this T cell receptor beta chain was recorded once. Its antigen remains unidentified. These data are taken from a study of cytomegalovirus exposure and HLA in healthy donors. Regarding the study as a whole: What a later analysis reportedly showed was that an Asian-associated ancestry cluster had fewer N-insertions than the approximately 670-donor mean. Further analysis, carried out later, found HLA-associated TCR beta chains more clonally expanded than equally common other chains. It was likely that a cluster of highly shared sequence variants was a sequencing artifact. A later analysis linked a missense variant in DCLRE1C to the trimming of TCR beta V and J genes.

In the PCR, 60 Vbeta and 13 Jbeta primers were used. Some clones are missing from TCRdb's copy, which holds only in-frame ones; the method was immunoSEQ multiplex PCR. The sample lists about 200,000 clones; 70% to 85% were seen once. V lost 5 bases, J lost 3 bases, and 16 bases lay in between. Germline CDR1 SEHNR, CDR2 FQNEAQ (reference sequence). The CDR3 has 16 residues. Sample: PBMCs. The receptor was derived from a boy between 2 and 10 years old in good health and CMV-seronegative. The chain carries TRBV7-9 and TRBJ2-2; perhaps TRBD2 as D (5 bases). CDR3 DNA sequence: TGTGCCAGCAGCCCTTCCCGGGGATTCCACACCGGGGAGCTGTTTTTT. Translation: CASSPSRGFHTGELFF. Supplemented by reference TRBV7-9 and TRBJ2-2, the full variable domain reads DTGVSQNPRHKITKRGQNVTFRCDPISEHNRLYWYRQTLGQGPEFLTYFQNEAQLEKSRLLSDRFSAERPKGSFSTLEIQRTEQGDSAMYLCASSPSRGFHTGELFFGEGSRLTVL.